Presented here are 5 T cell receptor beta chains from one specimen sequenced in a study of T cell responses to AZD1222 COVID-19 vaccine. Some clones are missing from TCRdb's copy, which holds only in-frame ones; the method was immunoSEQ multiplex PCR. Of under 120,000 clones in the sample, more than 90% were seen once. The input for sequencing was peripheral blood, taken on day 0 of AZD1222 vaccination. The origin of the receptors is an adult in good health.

CDR3 residues: CASSESWASGRAQETQYF. The DNA of the CDR3 is TGTGCCAGCAGTGAAAGTTGGGCTAGCGGGAGGGCCCAAGAGACCCAGTACTTC. The rearrangement uses TRBV6-1 and TRBJ2-5, with 12 bases matching TRBD2. CDR3 length: 18 amino acids. Trimming cost V 2 bases and J 1 base; bases outside gene matches: 8. CDR1 is MNHNS and CDR2 is SASEGT in the germline V gene.

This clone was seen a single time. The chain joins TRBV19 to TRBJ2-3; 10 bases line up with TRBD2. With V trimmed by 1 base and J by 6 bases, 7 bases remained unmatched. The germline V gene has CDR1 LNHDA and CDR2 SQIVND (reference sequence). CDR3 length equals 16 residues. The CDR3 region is CASSIGLAGARDTQYF. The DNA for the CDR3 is TGTGCCAGTAGTATAGGGCTAGCGGGAGCTAGGGATACGCAGTATTTT.

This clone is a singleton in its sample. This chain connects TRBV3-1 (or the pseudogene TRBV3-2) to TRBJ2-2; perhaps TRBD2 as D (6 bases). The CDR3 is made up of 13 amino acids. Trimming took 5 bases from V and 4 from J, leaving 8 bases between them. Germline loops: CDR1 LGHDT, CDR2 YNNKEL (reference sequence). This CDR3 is CASSSSGTGELFF. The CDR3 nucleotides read TGTGCCAGCAGCAGTAGCGGCACCGGGGAGCTGTTTTTT.

CDR3 region: CARSSGTPTLYNEQFF. The CDR3 coding sequence is TGTGCCAGAAGCTCAGGGACCCCAACATTATACAATGAGCAGTTCTTC. The rearrangement uses TRBV5-3 and TRBJ2-1; perhaps D is TRBD1 or TRBD2 (5 bases each). TRBV5-3 is an ORF for which the function is uncertain. The CDR3 spans 16 residues. Trimming cost V 3 bases and J 4 bases, with 17 bases left between them.

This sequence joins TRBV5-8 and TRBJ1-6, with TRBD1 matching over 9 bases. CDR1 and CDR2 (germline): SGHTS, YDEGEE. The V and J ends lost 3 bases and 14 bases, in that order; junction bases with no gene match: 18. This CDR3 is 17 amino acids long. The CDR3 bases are TGTGCCAGCAGCTGGAGGGACCCGGGACAGGGAGTTTGGTCCCTCCACTTT. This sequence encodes CASSWRDPGQGVWSLHF.